The T cell receptor beta chain under discussion was sequenced for a study of blood T cells in healthy people across ages. Whole-study findings and limits: Strong correlation existed between TCR beta diversity and naive T cell percentage.

Through a sample-barcoded 5' primer and a J-beta primer mix, a second PCR was run for about 7 to 12 cycles. A minimum of 2.5 million CDR3-containing paired-end reads was obtained for each sample. MiXCR, applied by TCRdb to the 5' RACE reads, yields one record per CDR3 protein. The sample consists of about 970,000 distinct CDR3 sequences, 51% of them appearing once. Total RNA amounts of at least 5 micrograms were extracted per sample. This clonotype was detected only a few times. Its specificity is unknown. Trimming removed 2 bases at V and 3 bases at J, with 11 bases between. From germline, CDR1 is KGHSH and CDR2 LQKENI. The CDR3 loop spans 14 amino acids.

Source material: blood. The receptor was isolated from a woman in her fifties or sixties in good health. The chain recombines TRBV18 with TRBJ2-7, with D possibly TRBD1 on 6 matching bases. The CDR3 reads CASSPFGQYYEQYF. The DNA of the CDR3 is TGTGCCAGCTCACCATTCGGACAGTACTACGAGCAGTACTTC. Full variable domain (remainder filled in from reference TRBV18 and TRBJ2-7): NAGVMQNPRHLVRRRGQEARLRCSPMKGHSHVYWYRQLPEEGLKFMVYLQKENIIDESGMPKERFSAEFPKEGPSILRIQQVVRGDSAAYFCASSPFGQYYEQYFGPGTRLTVT.